The clone carrying this TCR beta chain showed up just once. The authors' processing: Estimation of nucleated cell counts relied on the amplification of reference gene primers. Generated by immunoSEQ multiplex PCR, the TCRdb table keeps only in-frame clones and is missing some. That table gives V, J and clone size, and the DNA gave D and trimming. Among 250,000 to 350,000 clones listed, roughly 90% were seen once. This entry is derived from a study of blood T cell repertoires in COVID-19. Study in general: The samples span acute and convalescent COVID-19 from the United States, Italy and Spain. In each case, the material was cDNA or gDNA derived from T cells, B-cell-depleted T cells, or PBMCs.

The junction had 10 bases not matched to a gene; V was cut back by 2 bases and J by 5 bases. The CDR3 covers 17 residues. Germline values: CDR1 LGHDT, CDR2 YNNKEL (reference sequence). Sequencing was carried out using peripheral blood. This TCR derives from a woman in her forties or fifties with active or convalescent COVID-19. The chain couples TRBV3-1 (or the pseudogene TRBV3-2) to TRBJ2-1; 9 nucleotides line up with TRBD2. The CDR3 spells CASSQQSTSGPNNEQFF. DNA of the CDR3: TGTGCCAGCAGCCAACAATCCACTAGCGGGCCGAACAATGAGCAGTTCTTC.